These 32 T cell receptor beta chains were all obtained from the same sample, sequenced in a study of blood T cell repertoires in COVID-19. Sequencing used immunoSEQ multiplex PCR; TCRdb keeps in-frame clones, though not all of them. The data contain about 250,000 clones, around four fifths of them singletons. The sequenced sample was peripheral blood. All receptors come from a middle-aged woman with active or convalescent COVID-19.

The sample holds one count of this clone. This chain uses TRBV3-1 (or the pseudogene TRBV3-2) with TRBJ2-2; 12 bases align to TRBD2. The CDR3 runs to 18 residues. V lost 1 base and J lost 7; bases outside the gene matches: 10. Germline CDR1 is LGHDT and CDR2 is YNNKEL (reference sequence). As DNA, the CDR3 is TGTGCCAGCAGCCAAGGGCCCCTAGCGGGGGGGCCGGGCGGGGAGCTGTTTTTT. Translated: CASSQGPLAGGPGGELFF.

This chain links TRBV29-1 with TRBJ2-5; D remains unclear. CDR1 SQVTM and CDR2 ANQGSEA come from the germline V gene. Deletions cut 4 bases from V and 5 bases from J, with 5 bases between. The CDR3 length is 10 residues. The DNA of the CDR3 is TGCAGCGTTGTACATGAGACCCAGTACTTC. It translates to CSVVHETQYF.

The V and J genes are TRBV2 and TRBJ1-3; D might be TRBD1 (6 bases). The CDR3 loop spans 13 amino acids. V gave up 10 bases and J gave up 0 bases, with 10 bases separating them. CDR1 is SNHLY and CDR2 is FYNNEI in the germline V gene. In nucleotides, the CDR3 is TGTGCCACCAGACAGGACTCTGGAAACACCATATATTTT. The encoded protein is CATRQDSGNTIYF.

The chain is built from TRBV19 and TRBJ1-1; D might be TRBD1 (5 bases). V was clipped by 3 bases and J by 3 bases, with 8 bases between them. Germline loops: CDR1 LNHDA, CDR2 SQIVND (reference sequence). The CDR3 runs 13 residues. The CDR3 region has the DNA TGTGCCAGTAGTATCGGGGGGTACACTGAAGCTTTCTTT. Its protein product is CASSIGGYTEAFF.

The V gene is TRBV3-1 (or the pseudogene TRBV3-2), the J gene TRBJ1-5; D remains unclear. Germline V gene sequence: CDR1 LGHDT, CDR2 YNNKEL (reference sequence). Trimming left V 5 bases short and J 5 bases short, with 10 bases between. This CDR3 region has 13 residues. CDR3 nucleotides: TGTGCCAGCAGCACCGACTTTTATCAGCCCCAGCATTTT. Its protein product is CASSTDFYQPQHF.

The V and J genes are TRBV10-3 and TRBJ1-2; 9 bases map to TRBD1. The CDR3 runs to 15 residues. CDR1 is ENHRY, CDR2 SYGVKD, per germline. Trimming removed 6 bases from V and 6 bases from J; junction bases left unmatched: 11. The CDR3 DNA is TGTGCCATCAGCCCCGGGACAGGGCTGTATGATGGCTACACCTTC. Its translation: CAISPGTGLYDGYTF.

The chain is built from TRBV30 and TRBJ1-2, with unresolved D. V was cut by 0 bases and J by 0 bases, with 17 bases left in between. Germline CDR1 and CDR2: GTSNPN and SVGIG (reference sequence). This CDR3 has 17 residues. In DNA, the CDR3 is TGTGCCTGGAGTGTACTAGGTGGAATAGGAGCTAACTATGGCTACACCTTC. Its translation is CAWSVLGGIGANYGYTF.

V is TRBV30 and J is TRBJ1-4; D ambiguous. V was pared by 1 base and J by 7 bases, with 4 bases between. Germline V lookup: CDR1 GTSNPN, CDR2 SVGIG (reference sequence). The CDR3 runs to 11 residues. The CDR3 spells CAWSGGEKLFF. The CDR3 DNA sequence: TGTGCCTGGAGTGGAGGTGAAAAACTGTTTTTT.

Only a few counts were recorded for this clone. The chain carries TRBV4-1 and TRBJ1-1; 10 positions match TRBD1. V shed 3 bases, J shed 13 bases, and the junction held 17 bases outside the gene matches. The CDR3 is made up of 16 amino acids. Germline CDR1 reads MGHRA; CDR2 reads YSYEKL. CDR3 bases: TGCGCCAGCAGCCATCCTCTAACCGGGACAGGGGTATGGGTTTTCTTT. It specifies CASSHPLTGTGVWVFF.

The rearrangement links TRBV5-6 to TRBJ1-1, with D perhaps matching TRBD1 (6 bases). The CDR3 runs to 15 residues. Trimming removed 3 bases from V and 4 bases from J, with 16 bases in between. Germline CDR1 SGHDT, CDR2 YYEEEE. The chain's CDR3 is CASSSEPGAGTEAFF. CDR3 bases: TGTGCCAGCAGCTCAGAACCAGGGGCCGGCACTGAAGCTTTCTTT.

This chain links TRBV20-1 with TRBJ2-7; weak D call: TRBD1 (6 bases). CDR1 and CDR2 from the germline V gene are DFQATT and SNEGSKA (reference sequence). CDR3 length equals 11 residues. Trimming removed 5 bases from V and 6 bases from J, with 11 bases in between. Here the CDR3 reads CSASWDIEQYF. The CDR3 DNA reads as TGCAGTGCTTCCTGGGACATCGAGCAGTACTTC.

This sequence joins TRBV5-1 and TRBJ2-3; 10 bases are shared with TRBD1. Germline V gene lookup returns CDR1 SGHRS and CDR2 YFSETQ. V trimming: 4 bases; J trimming: 4 bases; junction bases outside the gene matches: 6. This CDR3 comprises 15 residues. The CDR3 loop is CASSRDRGFADTQYF. In DNA form, the CDR3 reads TGCGCCAGCAGCCGGGACAGGGGTTTTGCAGATACGCAGTATTTT.

The chain carries TRBV2 and TRBJ1-2, with 9 positions matching TRBD1. This CDR3 contains 15 residues. V lost 6 bases, J lost 5 bases, and 10 bases stayed unmatched. Germline CDR1 and CDR2: SNHLY and FYNNEI. The CDR3 coding sequence is TGTGCCAGCAGCCTTAAACAGGGGGCGCCTTATGGCTACACCTTC. This encodes CASSLKQGAPYGYTF.

This clone turned up a few times. The V gene is TRBV5-4, the J gene TRBJ2-6, with no clear D. Germline CDR1 SGHNT, CDR2 YYREEE (reference sequence). Trimming took off 3 bases at V and 0 bases at J, with 10 bases between the two ends. This CDR3 contains 16 residues. Written as DNA, the CDR3 is TGTGCCAGCAGCTCACGAGGTTACTCTGGGGCCAACGTCCTGACTTTC. Protein: CASSSRGYSGANVLTF.

This clone was observed a single time. This chain uses TRBV4-1 with TRBJ2-1; no clear D. Trimming removed 4 bases from V and 0 bases from J, with 10 bases in between. Per the germline V gene, CDR1 is MGHRA and CDR2 is YSYEKL. CDR3 length equals 15 residues. The CDR3 region has the DNA TGCGCCAGCAGCCCCCAAAGGAGCTCCTACAATGAGCAGTTCTTC. Residues: CASSPQRSSYNEQFF.

This clone was recorded only once. The chain joins TRBV12-3 or TRBV12-4 to TRBJ1-2; weak D call: TRBD1 (5 bases). The length of the CDR3 is 13 residues. V was clipped by 7 bases and J by 1 base, with 10 bases between them. The CDR3 DNA reads as TGTGCCAGCACCAAAGGGGTTAACTATGGCTACACCTTC. It is translated as CASTKGVNYGYTF.

The chain has TRBV29-1 and TRBJ2-7; 10 bases map to TRBD2. This CDR3 contains 13 residues. Germline CDR1 reads SQVTM; CDR2 reads ANQGSEA. V gave up 5 bases and J gave up 6 bases; unmatched junction bases: 7. This chain's CDR3 is CSVRASGGSEQYV. The CDR3 DNA reads TGCAGCGTTCGGGCTAGCGGGGGAAGCGAGCAGTACGTC.

About this clone itself: Sequence at one end of the junction differs from germline and may be a read error. This sequence joins TRBV19 and TRBJ2-7; possibly TRBD1 for D (5 bases). Germline CDR1 is LNHDA and CDR2 is SQIVND (reference sequence). The CDR3 is made up of 14 amino acids. CDR3 region: CASSKWGSSYEQYF. The DNA for the CDR3 is TGTGCCAGTAGTAAATGGGGCAGCTCCTATGAGCAGTACTTC.

The chain carries TRBV6-6 and TRBJ1-2, with 12 bases aligning to TRBD1. Germline trimming cut 5 bases from V and 6 bases from J; bases unmatched to any gene: 13. This CDR3 is 17 amino acids long. Germline V gene sequence: CDR1 MNHNY, CDR2 SVGAGI (reference sequence). CDR3 loop: CASSPIWGQGAVDGYTF. Here the CDR3 DNA reads TGTGCCAGCAGTCCGATATGGGGACAGGGGGCTGTGGATGGCTACACCTTC.

The CDR3 nucleotides are TGCGCCAGCAGCTTATCTCAGGCTGGTAACTATGGCTACACCTTC. The encoded protein is CASSLSQAGNYGYTF. The chain recombines TRBV5-1 with TRBJ1-2; D not certain. This CDR3 contains 15 residues. The germline V gene encodes CDR1 SGHRS and CDR2 YFSETQ. With 2 bases removed from V and 1 base from J, the gap between germline ends came to 12 bases.

The V gene is TRBV25-1, the J gene TRBJ2-1, with 8 bases aligning to TRBD2. The J segment lost 7 bases and the V segment lost 3 bases, leaving 8 bases of the junction unmatched. This CDR3 is 15 amino acids long. The germline V gene encodes CDR1 MGHDK and CDR2 SYGVNS. The CDR3 nucleotides are TGTGCCAGCAGTGATCTAGCGGGTCTGGGGAATGAGCAGTTCTTC. This codes for CASSDLAGLGNEQFF.

This clone was found once. The rearrangement links TRBV11-2 to TRBJ1-4, with D perhaps TRBD1 (5 bases). CDR1 SGHAT and CDR2 FQNNGV come from the germline V gene. The CDR3 has 15 amino acids. The V end was cut by 5 bases, the J end by 6 bases, with 16 bases between. CDR3 DNA: TGTGCCAGCAGCCCTCGGGCCGACAGAGATGAAAAACTGTTTTTT. It is translated as CASSPRADRDEKLFF.

The chain couples TRBV18 to TRBJ1-3; possibly TRBD1 for D (5 bases). The V end lost 1 base, the J end lost 4 bases, and 14 bases lay between the germline ends. Germline CDR1 KGHSH, CDR2 LQKENI. The CDR3 totals 16 residues. The CDR3 region is CASSPQAGLQGNTIYF. DNA of the CDR3: TGTGCCAGCTCACCACAGGCGGGACTACAAGGAAACACCATATATTTT. Full variable domain (rest looked up from reference TRBV18 and TRBJ1-3): NAGVMQNPRHLVRRRGQEARLRCSPMKGHSHVYWYRQLPEEGLKFMVYLQKENIIDESGMPKERFSAEFPKEGPSILRIQQVVRGDSAAYFCASSPQAGLQGNTIYFGEGSWLTVV.

This sequence joins TRBV3-1 (or the pseudogene TRBV3-2) and TRBJ2-3; D gene uncertain. There are 12 residues in the CDR3. Looked up from germline, CDR1 is LGHDT and CDR2 is YNNKEL (reference sequence). V shed 1 base and J shed 5 bases, with 4 bases lying between them. The CDR3 nucleotides are TGTGCCAGCAGCCAAGTAATAGATACGCAGTATTTT. This translates into CASSQVIDTQYF.

The chain has TRBV4-1 and TRBJ2-1; TRBD2 aligns across 7 bases. CDR3 length: 15 amino acids. The junction had 3 bases not matched to a gene; V was cut back by 4 bases and J by 0 bases. Germline CDR1 MGHRA, CDR2 YSYEKL. The CDR3 loop is CASSPWGGSYNEQFF. The DNA of the CDR3 is TGCGCCAGCAGCCCTTGGGGGGGCTCCTACAATGAGCAGTTCTTC.

This rearrangement joins TRBV5-1 to TRBJ2-4, with TRBD1 identical over 8 bases. The length of the CDR3 is 14 residues. Germline V lookup: CDR1 SGHRS, CDR2 YFSETQ. J lost 8 bases, V lost 4 bases, and 8 bases had no gene match. The CDR3, as DNA: TGCGCCAGCAGCCAAGCAGGGGGCTACGACATTCAGTACTTC. Translating it yields CASSQAGGYDIQYF.

The J gene is TRBJ2-3, the V gene TRBV28; D gene ambiguous. CDR1 and CDR2 (germline): MDHEN, SYDVKM. This CDR3 comprises 13 residues. Trimming removed 11 bases from V and 1 base from J, with 13 bases in between. CDR3 amino acids: CASQGQGTDTQYF. DNA for the CDR3: TGTGCCTCTCAAGGCCAGGGCACAGATACGCAGTATTTT.

This clone was recorded at least ten times. The chain has TRBV5-4 and TRBJ1-2; no clear D gene. This CDR3 has 16 amino acids. V was trimmed by 4 bases and J by 4 bases, leaving 20 bases between them. CDR1 and CDR2 from the germline V gene are SGHNT and YYREEE (reference sequence). As DNA, the CDR3 is TGTGCCAGCAGCCCAGCCGTGACCGGAGGTGGCTATGGCTACACCTTC. Translating it yields CASSPAVTGGGYGYTF.

The gene calls are TRBV27 and TRBJ1-2; 9 bases align to TRBD1. Unmatched junction bases numbered 8, after V lost 5 bases and J lost 7 bases. The CDR3 is 14 residues long. Germline V lookup: CDR1 MNHEY, CDR2 SMNVEV (reference sequence). The chain's CDR3 is CASSPRTGAGGYTF. CDR3 nucleotides: TGTGCCAGCAGTCCCCGGACAGGGGCGGGTGGCTACACCTTC.

This chain links TRBV27 with TRBJ2-7; 12 positions match TRBD2. CDR1 and CDR2 (germline): MNHEY, SMNVEV (reference sequence). Germline trimming cut 7 bases from V and 6 bases from J; bases unmatched to any gene: 13. This CDR3 is built from 16 residues. The CDR3: CASMSSGGASRREQYV. Written as DNA, the CDR3 is TGTGCCAGCATGTCTAGCGGGGGGGCTTCTCGGCGCGAGCAGTACGTC.

This clone was seen repeatedly, ten times or more. The chain is built from TRBV19 and TRBJ1-4, with D possibly TRBD1 on 5 matching bases. The CDR3 contains 15 residues. V dropped 3 bases and J dropped 4 bases, with 12 bases sitting between them. Germline lookup yields CDR1 LNHDA and CDR2 SQIVND (reference sequence). CDR3 sequence (DNA): TGTGCCAGTAGTATCCGGGAGGGGTTTAATGAAAAACTGTTTTTT. Encoded protein: CASSIREGFNEKLFF. Variable domain in full (rest from reference TRBV19 and TRBJ1-4): DGGITQSPKYLFRKEGQNVTLSCEQNLNHDAMYWYRQDPGQGLRLIYYSQIVNDFQKGDIAEGYSVSREKKESFPLTVTSAQKNPTAFYLCASSIREGFNEKLFFGSGTQLSVL.

The chain employs TRBV25-1 and TRBJ1-6; 8 nucleotides line up with TRBD1. The trim removed 4 bases at V and 12 bases at J, leaving 8 bases unmatched. The CDR3 runs to 14 residues. Germline CDR1 and CDR2: MGHDK and SYGVNS. The DNA of the CDR3 is TGTGCCAGCAGTGGGACAGGGTACGGCTTACCCCTCCACTTT. Translation: CASSGTGYGLPLHF.